Given below is one T cell receptor (beta chain) in context. Its matching antigen is unknown. Described time point: patch test 1, 2 weeks after DPC sensitization. The treatment was: therapeutic diphenylcyclopropenone sensitization with weekly scalp DPC. This CDR3 region has 22 residues. This entry belongs to a study of human T cells and chemical hapten exposure. Study-level results: In comparison with controls, expanded TCRs gave rise to a significantly larger number of large CDR3 similarity clusters. Counts of expanded TCRs (at PT1) showed a positive correlation with patch test score.

TCRdb processed the RACE reads anew with MiXCR; each CDR3 protein has one entry. The data contain 180,000 or so distinct CDR3 sequences, around 24% of them seen just once; the ten biggest clones take up under 8.5%. The clonotype was recovered from a woman aged 50 to 60 with alopecia areata. Some clones in this sample may be carry-over from other donors' samples. Source: whole blood, taken in connection with sensitization to the hapten diphenylcyclopropenone (DPC). The chain recombines TRBV21-1 with TRBJ1-5; the table calls TRBD1, which could not be checked here. TRBV21-1 is reported as a pseudogene. CDR3 nucleotides: TGTGCCAGCAGCAAACCACCCCCGGGACAGGGTCGCCAAGGGTATAGCAATCAGCCCCAGCATTTT. It specifies CASSKPPPGQGRQGYSNQPQHF.